What follows are 13 T cell receptor delta chains derived from one specimen sequenced in a study of Vδ1+ human thymocytes. Study findings and constraints: Thymic TRG and TRD repertoires appeared highly polyclonal, with Gaussian CDR3 length distributions.

RNA was extracted from the cells and then reverse transcribed. The CDR3 regions were amplified by multiplex PCR from V-gene primers to a constant-region primer. TCRdb re-called clones from the multiplex PCR reads via CATT. Found here are 70,000 or so delta-chain clones, around 35% of them singletons; the top ten hold under 0.3%. No antigen is known for these receptors. What was sequenced was Vdelta1+ gamma-delta thymocytes from the thymus. The subset is: FACS-sorted CD3+ TCRalphabeta- TCRVdelta1+ TCRVdelta2- thymocytes. These receptors were obtained from a boy in the first two years of life who had congenital heart surgery.

In this sample, this clone turned up a few times. The chain carries TRDV1 and TRDJ1, with D perhaps matching TRDD2 or TRDD3 (7 bases each). The germline V gene has CDR1 TSWWSYY and CDR2 QGS. CDR3 size: 19 residues. V was pared by 3 bases and J by 0 bases, with 23 bases between. The DNA of the CDR3 is TGTGCTCTTGGGGACCCCATTCCTACATGGGGGACTGACACCGATAAACTCATCTTT. This gives the protein CALGDPIPTWGTDTDKLIF.

This clone was counted a few times. The chain carries TRDV1 and TRDJ1; D is ambiguous. The CDR3 is made up of 15 amino acids. Per the germline V gene, CDR1 is TSWWSYY and CDR2 is QGS. V lost 1 base and J lost 2, with 11 bases in between. The CDR3 here is CALGEPRSITDKLIF. The CDR3 nucleotides are TGTGCTCTTGGGGAACCCAGGTCCATTACCGATAAACTCATCTTT.

This sequence joins TRDV1 and TRDJ1; 11 bases align to TRDD3. Trimming at V came to 3 bases and at J to 0 bases, leaving 18 bases not matched to a gene. This CDR3 has 21 amino acids. Looked up from germline, CDR1 is TSWWSYY and CDR2 is QGS. The CDR3 DNA reads as TGTGCTCTTGGGGATAAAGGGGTTGGATGGGGGATACGCCTGTACACCGATAAACTCATCTTT. Residues: CALGDKGVGWGIRLYTDKLIF.

This clone is a singleton in its sample. The genes are TRDV1 and TRDJ1; either TRDD2 or TRDD3 may supply D (6 bases each). Germline V gives CDR1 TSWWSYY, CDR2 QGS. Trimming cost V 0 bases and J 0 bases, with 32 bases left between them. This CDR3 has 23 amino acids. CDR3 protein: CALGELKLSYGGDGSPYTDKLIF. CDR3 coding DNA: TGTGCTCTTGGGGAACTAAAATTGTCCTACGGGGGGGACGGTTCCCCGTACACCGATAAACTCATCTTT.

This clone came up a few times. This chain connects TRDV1 to TRDJ1, with a weak D call TRDD2 (5 bases). The CDR3 contains 19 residues. Trimming took 4 bases from V and 0 from J, leaving 24 bases between them. CDR1 and CDR2 from the germline V gene are TSWWSYY and QGS. The CDR3 here is CALGASSLRSLLNTDKLIF. The CDR3, as DNA: TGTGCTCTTGGGGCCTCGTCCCTACGATCTCTGCTAAACACCGATAAACTCATCTTT.

To note about this clone: Other DNA sequences in the sample encode the same CDR3. The rearrangement joins TRDV1 to TRDJ1; 13 positions match TRDD3. V shed 2 bases and J 3 bases; nucleotides not matched to a gene: 21. Germline CDR1 TSWWSYY, CDR2 QGS. This CDR3 has 22 residues. This CDR3 is CALGEIRRRGLLGDTKADKLIF. The CDR3 DNA reads TGTGCTCTTGGGGAAATTCGGCGACGAGGGTTACTGGGGGATACGAAGGCCGATAAACTCATCTTT.

The chain joins TRDV1 to TRDJ1; 11 positions match TRDD3. Germline CDR1 is TSWWSYY and CDR2 is QGS. CDR3 length: 22 amino acids. Trimming removed 2 bases from V and 0 bases from J; junction bases left unmatched: 20. The CDR3 protein is CALGEWWGFRNWGIEDTDKLIF. The CDR3 nucleotides are TGTGCTCTTGGGGAATGGTGGGGGTTCAGGAACTGGGGGATAGAGGACACCGATAAACTCATCTTT.

The sample holds a few counts of this clone. V and J are TRDV1 and TRDJ1; 13 bases align to TRDD3. The V and J ends lost 3 bases and 2 bases, in that order; junction bases with no gene match: 27. CDR1 TSWWSYY and CDR2 QGS come from the germline V gene. CDR3 length: 24 residues. The chain's CDR3 is CALGEGPPSRANYWGIRRTDKLIF. CDR3 bases: TGTGCTCTTGGGGAGGGTCCTCCTTCCCGCGCCAACTACTGGGGGATACGCCGGACCGATAAACTCATCTTT.

This clone came up a few times. The V gene is TRDV1, the J gene TRDJ1; 11 bases are a match to TRDD3. The germline gives CDR1 TSWWSYY, CDR2 QGS. CDR3 length equals 18 residues. Trimming cost V 4 bases and J 0 bases; bases outside gene matches: 10. CDR3 region: CALGGFDLLGDNTDKLIF. CDR3 DNA sequence: TGTGCTCTTGGGGGTTTTGACCTACTGGGGGATAACACCGATAAACTCATCTTT.

The rearrangement joins TRDV1 to TRDJ1; possibly TRDD3 for D (7 bases). The germline V and J ends were trimmed by 1 base and 0 bases, with 39 bases remaining between them. The CDR3 extends over 25 amino acids. Germline-derived CDR1 and CDR2 are TSWWSYY and QGS. The CDR3 DNA follows: TGTGCTCTTGGGGAACCCGCGGACCTTCCGGCGACATGGGGGACCTACAGAGGGGACACCGATAAACTCATCTTT. This sequence encodes CALGEPADLPATWGTYRGDTDKLIF.

This clone was observed a few times. This chain links TRDV1 with TRDJ1; D uncertain. The CDR3 contains 17 residues. Trimming removed 8 bases at V and 4 bases at J, with 26 bases between. The V gene's germline CDR1 is TSWWSYY and CDR2 QGS. In DNA form, the CDR3 reads TGTGCTCTTATGAGGCGGGTAACCCCCAGATTGAACGATAAACTCATCTTT. It yields the protein CALMRRVTPRLNDKLIF.

The chain combines TRDV1 with TRDJ1; the D gene is possibly TRDD3 (6 bases). V was pared by 10 bases and J by 0 bases, with 36 bases between. CDR3 length: 21 amino acids. Germline CDR1 TSWWSYY, CDR2 QGS. The CDR3, as DNA: TGTGCTCCCGTGGCCAGTTACAACTCGGGGGACCCTAGGGATTACACCGATAAACTCATCTTT. It specifies CAPVASYNSGDPRDYTDKLIF.

The J gene is TRDJ1, the V gene TRDV1; no definite D call. Per germline, CDR1 TSWWSYY and CDR2 QGS. Trimming pared 1 base from V and 1 base from J, leaving 22 bases between. CDR3 length: 19 residues. Here the CDR3 reads CALGEQVMVPSPVTDKLIF. As DNA, the CDR3 is TGTGCTCTTGGGGAACAGGTTATGGTACCGAGCCCTGTCACCGATAAACTCATCTTT.